The 18 T cell receptor beta chains given below trace back to one sample, sequenced in a study of blood T cell repertoires in COVID-19. Profiling relied on immunoSEQ multiplex PCR, and the TCRdb table lists in-frame clones only, not all of them. Here the sample spans under 350,000 clones, 70% to 90% being singletons. The sample comprised peripheral blood. The receptors come from a woman in her 70s with acute or convalescent COVID-19.

The rearrangement uses TRBV19 and TRBJ1-2; no clear D gene. Trimming took 1 base from V and 5 from J, leaving 17 bases between them. CDR3 length: 16 amino acids. CDR1 LNHDA and CDR2 SQIVND come from the germline V gene (reference sequence). This CDR3 reads CASSIGGLGPAYGYTF. CDR3 coding DNA: TGTGCCAGTAGTATAGGCGGGCTTGGACCGGCTTATGGCTACACCTTC.

J is TRBJ2-1 and V is TRBV6-2 or TRBV6-3; 7 bases align to TRBD2. After removal of 2 bases from V and 3 bases from J, the junction contained 7 bases not matched to a gene. The germline V gene has CDR1 MNHEY and CDR2 SVGEGT. This CDR3 has 16 residues. Written as DNA, the CDR3 is TGTGCCAGCAGTTACGCAACCTCTAGCGGCTACAATGAGCAGTTCTTC. Amino acids: CASSYATSSGYNEQFF.

V usage is TRBV20-1 and J usage is TRBJ2-7, with D possibly TRBD1 on 5 matching bases. Germline V gives CDR1 DFQATT, CDR2 SNEGSKA (reference sequence). This CDR3 has 15 amino acids. The germline V and J ends were trimmed by 3 bases and 0 bases, with 15 bases remaining between them. Written as DNA, the CDR3 is TGCAGTGCTAGTCCCAGGGTGGGGAACTCCTACGAGCAGTACTTC. Its protein product is CSASPRVGNSYEQYF.

The rearrangement joins TRBV5-1 to TRBJ2-7, with D possibly TRBD1 on 5 matching bases. With 0 bases removed from V and 3 bases from J, the gap between germline ends came to 13 bases. The germline V gene has CDR1 SGHRS and CDR2 YFSETQ. This CDR3 comprises 15 residues. The CDR3 DNA reads TGCGCCAGCAGCTTGGGGCAGGGTGGGTACTACGAGCAGTACTTC. The encoded protein is CASSLGQGGYYEQYF.

The chain is built from TRBV7-2 and TRBJ1-4; possibly TRBD1 for D (6 bases). Germline lookup yields CDR1 SGHTA and CDR2 FQGNSA. The length of the CDR3 is 15 residues. V shed 1 base and J shed 6 bases, with 12 bases lying between them. CDR3 in DNA: TGTGCCAGCAGCTTAGGTGGGGGCGGAGATGAAAAACTGTTTTTT. It is translated as CASSLGGGGDEKLFF.

The DNA for the CDR3 is TGTGCCAGCACTTCCACAGACAGGGCGGGTCAGCCCCAGCATTTT. Protein product: CASTSTDRAGQPQHF. J is TRBJ1-5 and V is TRBV28, with 7 bases aligning to TRBD1. This CDR3 contains 15 residues. CDR1 is MDHEN and CDR2 is SYDVKM in the germline V gene. V dropped 7 bases and J dropped 6; count of bases not matched to a gene: 12. Filled out from reference TRBV28 and TRBJ1-5, the complete variable domain reads DVKVTQSSRYLVKRTGEKVFLECVQDMDHENMFWYRQDPGLGLRLIYFSYDVKMKEKGDIPEGYSVSREKKERFSLILESASTNQTSMYLCASTSTDRAGQPQHFGDGTRLSIL.

This clone was detected once. The rearrangement links TRBV5-1 to TRBJ2-3; D perhaps matches TRBD1 (6 bases). Germline lookup yields CDR1 SGHRS and CDR2 YFSETQ. The CDR3 is 13 residues long. Trimming shortened V by 1 base and J by 7 bases, and 10 bases separated the two germline ends. CDR3 protein: CASSLNRANTQYF. CDR3 DNA: TGCGCCAGCAGCTTGAACAGGGCCAATACGCAGTATTTT.

The rearrangement joins TRBV3-1 (or the pseudogene TRBV3-2) to TRBJ2-7; 8 bases map to TRBD1. The length of the CDR3 is 14 residues. With V trimmed by 4 bases and J by 7 bases, 9 bases remained unmatched. Germline CDR1 LGHDT, CDR2 YNNKEL (reference sequence). As DNA, the CDR3 is TGTGCCAGCAGCCCACAGGGGGAAGGGGGAGAGCAGTACTTC. Its protein product is CASSPQGEGGEQYF.

This chain connects TRBV6-1 to TRBJ2-6; D not resolved. V lost 4 bases, J lost 4 bases, and 20 bases lay in between. The CDR3 is made up of 18 amino acids. Germline CDR1 MNHNS, CDR2 SASEGT. Written as DNA, the CDR3 is TGTGCCAGCAGTGCAGAAAGATCGGGTTGGGTCGGGGCCAACGTCCTGACTTTC. It encodes CASSAERSGWVGANVLTF.

The chain carries TRBV28 and TRBJ1-5; TRBD1 agrees at 10 bases. There are 15 residues in the CDR3. CDR1 is MDHEN and CDR2 is SYDVKM in the germline V gene. J lost 6 bases, V lost 5 bases, and 7 bases had no gene match. CDR3 sequence (DNA): TGTGCCAGCAGTCCTTCGACAGGGGGCGTTCAGCCCCAGCATTTT. Residues: CASSPSTGGVQPQHF.

The rearrangement links TRBV4-1 to TRBJ2-1; weak D call: TRBD2 (6 bases). The CDR3 runs 15 residues. V dropped 3 bases and J dropped 0 bases, with 9 bases sitting between them. Germline V CDR1 and CDR2: MGHRA, YSYEKL. CDR3 region: CASSQGGASYNEQFF. DNA of the CDR3: TGCGCCAGCAGCCAGGGCGGGGCCTCCTACAATGAGCAGTTCTTC.

The chain employs TRBV6-5 and TRBJ1-1, with 7 bases that match TRBD1. Germline V gene data show CDR1 as MNHEY and CDR2 as SVGAGI. J was trimmed by 4 bases and V by 6 bases; bases with no gene match: 5. This CDR3 region has 13 residues. The CDR3 region has the DNA TGTGCCAGCAGATATCGACAGGGCACTGAAGCTTTCTTT. Encoded protein: CASRYRQGTEAFF.

This clone was seen a handful of times. The V and J genes are TRBV2 and TRBJ1-2; 7 bases match TRBD1. The germline V gene has CDR1 SNHLY and CDR2 FYNNEI. V lost 6 bases and J lost 6; bases outside the gene matches: 7. This CDR3 is 13 amino acids long. The CDR3 DNA reads TGTGCCAGCAGCTTACGGGACAGAGATGGCTACACCTTC. It is translated as CASSLRDRDGYTF.

The sample holds one count of this clone. The rearrangement links TRBV6-1 to TRBJ2-7; a weak D match, TRBD2 (5 bases). V was pared by 5 bases and J by 6 bases, with 14 bases between. This CDR3 spans 13 amino acids. The germline V gene has CDR1 MNHNS and CDR2 SASEGT. CDR3: CASSPGRGTEQYF. In DNA, the CDR3 is TGTGCCAGCAGTCCCGGACGGGGAACCGAGCAGTACTTC.

The V call is TRBV4-1, the J call TRBJ2-1; 13 nucleotides align to TRBD2. The ends lost 1 base at V and 8 bases at J; junction bases unmatched: 17. Germline V gives CDR1 MGHRA, CDR2 YSYEKL. The CDR3 contains 20 residues. CDR3 nucleotides: TGCGCCAGCAGCCAAGTGGGCTCCCCGGTCAAACTAGCGGGGGGGTATGAGCAGTTCTTC. It specifies CASSQVGSPVKLAGGYEQFF.

The genes are TRBV9 and TRBJ2-1; 8 nucleotides align to TRBD1. CDR1 is SGDLS and CDR2 is YYNGEE in the germline V gene. There are 19 residues in the CDR3. Trimming took 4 bases from V and 7 from J; bases not matched to a gene: 22. The CDR3 protein is CASSPKGANLRGLLNEQFF. The DNA of the CDR3 is TGTGCCAGCAGCCCAAAAGGGGCTAATCTCAGGGGGCTTCTTAATGAGCAGTTCTTC.

The chain is built from TRBV24-1 and TRBJ2-1, with TRBD2 identical over 7 bases. The CDR3 is 16 residues long. V was clipped by 2 bases and J by 6 bases; unmatched bases: 9. Germline lookup yields CDR1 KGHDR and CDR2 SFDVKD. The CDR3 region is CATSDYPLGGGNEQFF. CDR3 nucleotide sequence: TGTGCCACCAGTGATTACCCCTTGGGGGGGGGCAATGAGCAGTTCTTC.

The J gene is TRBJ1-5, the V gene TRBV19, with a tentative D call TRBD1 (6 bases). This CDR3 spans 16 amino acids. CDR1 LNHDA and CDR2 SQIVND come from the germline V gene (reference sequence). Between the trimmed V and J ends, which lost 4 bases and 2 bases, there was a span of 15 bases. The CDR3 region is CASSTIQGGGNQPQHF. In DNA, the CDR3 is TGTGCCAGTAGTACAATACAGGGTGGGGGCAATCAGCCCCAGCATTTT. Full variable domain (rest looked up from reference TRBV19 and TRBJ1-5): DGGITQSPKYLFRKEGQNVTLSCEQNLNHDAMYWYRQDPGQGLRLIYYSQIVNDFQKGDIAEGYSVSREKKESFPLTVTSAQKNPTAFYLCASSTIQGGGNQPQHFGDGTRLSIL.